These 24 T cell receptor beta chains share one sample of origin, sequenced in a study of T cell responses to AZD1222 COVID-19 vaccine. Libraries were prepared by immunoSEQ multiplex PCR; TCRdb keeps only in-frame clonotypes and omits some of them. This sample has approximately 130,000 clones; 88% occur once, and the top ten carry more than 5.5%. The sample here was peripheral blood, taken 28 days after the second AZD1222 dose. These receptors were collected from an adult who received the AZD1222 COVID-19 vaccine.

The chain uses TRBV29-1 and TRBJ2-3; TRBD2 matches at 9 bases. The V gene's germline CDR1 is SQVTM and CDR2 ANQGSEA. Trimming cost V 8 bases and J 2 bases; bases outside gene matches: 11. CDR3 length: 15 residues. Here the CDR3 DNA reads TGCAGCCTCACACGGACTAGCGACCCCACAGATACGCAGTATTTT. It encodes CSLTRTSDPTDTQYF.

This chain connects TRBV6-2 or TRBV6-3 to TRBJ2-7, with 8 positions matching TRBD2. This CDR3 is 14 amino acids long. CDR1 is MNHEY and CDR2 is SVGEGT in the germline V gene. Germline trimming cut 6 bases from V and 7 bases from J; bases unmatched to any gene: 11. The CDR3 DNA reads as TGTGCCAGCAGCAACGGGGGGGCCCTCCTTGAGCAGTACTTC. Translation gives CASSNGGALLEQYF.

The V and J genes are TRBV4-1 and TRBJ1-1; D gene unclear. Germline CDR1 reads MGHRA; CDR2 reads YSYEKL. V lost 3 bases, J lost 6 bases, and 11 bases lay in between. This CDR3 comprises 13 residues. CDR3 nucleotides: TGCGCCAGCAGCCACCACGGACGGGCTGAAGCTTTCTTT. Protein: CASSHHGRAEAFF.

This rearrangement joins TRBV5-1 to TRBJ2-1; no clear D gene. Germline CDR1 SGHRS, CDR2 YFSETQ. V lost 0 bases and J 4 bases, leaving 8 bases between the germline ends. The CDR3 extends over 14 amino acids. The CDR3 coding sequence is TGCGCCAGCAGCTTGGGGCAGTTTTACAATGAGCAGTTCTTC. Residues: CASSLGQFYNEQFF.

In the case of this clone: Additional DNA sequences in this sample encode the identical CDR3. The chain links TRBV12-3 or TRBV12-4 to TRBJ1-2; TRBD1 might be the D (5 bases). V was trimmed by 3 bases and J by 4 bases, leaving 9 bases between them. This CDR3 is built from 13 residues. CDR3 protein: CASSLGQGYGYTF. In nucleotides, the CDR3 is TGTGCCAGCAGTTTGGGGCAGGGCTATGGCTACACCTTC.

The chain recombines TRBV15 with TRBJ2-1; D is unclear. With 8 bases removed from V and 6 bases from J, the gap between germline ends came to 20 bases. The CDR3 has 15 amino acids. The germline gives CDR1 LNHNV, CDR2 YYDKDF (reference sequence). The CDR3 here is CATRRSGHSSNEQFF. CDR3 nucleotides: TGTGCCACCCGCCGATCTGGCCACAGCAGCAATGAGCAGTTCTTC.

The V gene is TRBV6-4, the J gene TRBJ1-2; 7 bases agree with TRBD1. This CDR3 is built from 15 residues. V gave up 10 bases and J gave up 5 bases; unmatched junction bases: 16. CDR1 and CDR2 (germline): MRHNA, SNTAGT. This CDR3 is CATKAGSGTAYGYTF. CDR3 coding DNA: TGTGCCACCAAGGCGGGCTCCGGGACAGCTTATGGCTACACCTTC.

This clone was seen a single time. The chain has TRBV11-3 and TRBJ1-1, with 7 bases aligning to TRBD1. V was clipped by 1 base and J by 4 bases; unmatched bases: 3. Germline V gives CDR1 SGHNT, CDR2 YENEEA. This CDR3 is built from 14 residues. CDR3 DNA sequence: TGTGCCAGCAGCTTAGGAGGGGGCGGCACTGAAGCTTTCTTT. Translating it yields CASSLGGGGTEAFF.

V gene TRBV5-1 combines with J gene TRBJ2-2, with 8 bases fitting TRBD2. V shed 2 bases and J 2 bases; nucleotides not matched to a gene: 2. CDR3 length: 15 residues. Germline values: CDR1 SGHRS, CDR2 YFSETQ. DNA of the CDR3: TGCGCCAGCAGCTTAGTAGCGGGAAACACCGGGGAGCTGTTTTTT. Protein: CASSLVAGNTGELFF.

The rearrangement links TRBV9 to TRBJ2-1, with a weak D call TRBD1 (8 bases). Trimming stripped 4 bases from V and 10 bases from J, with 15 bases between. The CDR3 spans 13 residues. Germline assignment: CDR1 SGDLS and CDR2 YYNGEE. The CDR3 protein is CASSSHRGGEQFF. DNA of the CDR3: TGTGCCAGCAGCTCCCACAGGGGGGGAGAGCAGTTCTTC. The whole variable domain, filled in from reference TRBV9 and TRBJ2-1, reads DSGVTQTPKHLITATGQRVTLRCSPRSGDLSVYWYQQSLDQGLQFLIQYYNGEERAKGNILERFSAQQFPDLHSELNLSSLELGDSALYFCASSSHRGGEQFFGPGTRLTVL.

The chain recombines TRBV6-5 with TRBJ1-1; 9 bases are shared with TRBD1. The CDR3 totals 15 residues. In germline, CDR1 is MNHEY, CDR2 SVGAGI. The ends lost 6 bases at V and 2 bases at J; junction bases unmatched: 7. CDR3 in DNA: TGTGCCAGCAGCACCACAGGGGGCGGAAACACTGAAGCTTTCTTT. It specifies CASSTTGGGNTEAFF.

The table lists this clone with a count of one. CDR3: CASSLWSRHEQFF. The CDR3 nucleotides are TGTGCCAGCAGCTTGTGGAGCCGGCATGAGCAGTTCTTC. The gene calls are TRBV5-6 and TRBJ2-1, with D unresolved. This CDR3 region has 13 residues. V lost 1 base, J lost 8 bases, and 10 bases lay in between. Germline V gene sequence: CDR1 SGHDT, CDR2 YYEEEE.

This sequence joins TRBV6-5 and TRBJ2-1; TRBD2 matches 16 bases. The length of the CDR3 is 15 residues. Germline assignment: CDR1 MNHEY and CDR2 SVGAGI. V was clipped by 6 bases and J by 5 bases; unmatched bases: 1. The CDR3 DNA sequence: TGTGCCAGCAGAGGGACTAGCGGGAGGGACAATGAGCAGTTCTTC. Residues: CASRGTSGRDNEQFF.

The chain uses TRBV20-1 and TRBJ2-1; no firm D call. The germline V gene encodes CDR1 DFQATT and CDR2 SNEGSKA (reference sequence). Trimming left V 3 bases short and J 2 bases short, with 8 bases between. This CDR3 spans 13 amino acids. CDR3 amino acids: CSASTDPYNEQFF. CDR3 DNA: TGCAGTGCTAGTACCGACCCCTACAATGAGCAGTTCTTC.

The V gene is TRBV5-1, the J gene TRBJ1-2, with a weak D call TRBD1 (5 bases). Germline CDR1 and CDR2: SGHRS and YFSETQ. The CDR3 has 14 residues. Trimming cost V 4 bases and J 4 bases, with 14 bases left between them. Here the CDR3 reads CASSTEGTSYGYTF. DNA for the CDR3: TGCGCCAGCAGCACCGAGGGGACCTCCTATGGCTACACCTTC. Using reference TRBV5-1 and TRBJ1-2 for the parts outside the CDR3, the full variable domain is KAGVTQTPRYLIKTRGQQVTLSCSPISGHRSVSWYQQTPGQGLQFLFEYFSETQRNKGNFPGRFSGRQFSNSRSEMNVSTLELGDSALYLCASSTEGTSYGYTFGSGTRLTVV.

The chain links TRBV21-1 to TRBJ2-5; no DNA check was done on the table's D call, TRBD2. TRBV21-1 is designated a pseudogene. The CDR3 consists of 16 residues. This CDR3 reads CASSKVEAGGQETQYF. CDR3 DNA: TGTGCCAGCAGCAAAGTAGAGGCGGGGGGTCAAGAGACCCAGTACTTC.

This chain uses TRBV14 with TRBJ1-2; tentative D call: TRBD1 (5 bases). The germline V gene has CDR1 SGHDN and CDR2 FVKESK. The CDR3 length is 14 residues. V lost 4 bases to trimming and J lost 6 bases, with 15 bases between them. CDR3 DNA: TGTGCCAGCAGCCTCCTAGGCAGGGACGATGGCTACACCTTC. The encoded protein is CASSLLGRDDGYTF.

The J gene is TRBJ2-7, the V gene TRBV29-1; 10 nucleotides agree with TRBD1. CDR1 and CDR2 from the germline V gene are SQVTM and ANQGSEA. V lost 1 base and J lost 6; bases outside the gene matches: 9. The CDR3 extends over 15 amino acids. CDR3 DNA sequence: TGCAGCGTTGAAGGCTTCGGGACAGGGGAGGTCGAGCAGTACTTC. Translating gives CSVEGFGTGEVEQYF.

This rearrangement joins TRBV5-1 to TRBJ2-3; 11 bases are shared with TRBD2. This CDR3 is 14 amino acids long. Per germline, CDR1 SGHRS and CDR2 YFSETQ. With V trimmed by 3 bases and J by 4 bases, 1 base remained unmatched. This chain's CDR3 is CASSSTSGADTQYF. The CDR3 DNA sequence: TGCGCCAGCAGCTCGACTAGCGGGGCAGATACGCAGTATTTT.

The gene calls are TRBV6-5 and TRBJ2-1; D remains unclear. There are 15 residues in the CDR3. V lost 6 bases to trimming and J lost 0 bases, with 12 bases between them. The germline V gene has CDR1 MNHEY and CDR2 SVGAGI. This chain's CDR3 is CASSKDRFSYNEQFF. CDR3 sequence (DNA): TGTGCCAGCAGCAAAGACCGTTTCTCCTACAATGAGCAGTTCTTC.

V gene TRBV6-6 combines with J gene TRBJ1-2; TRBD1 aligns across 8 bases. This CDR3 contains 14 residues. Germline-derived CDR1 and CDR2 are MNHNY and SVGAGI (reference sequence). The V segment lost 6 bases and the J segment 8 bases; nucleotides outside the gene matches: 11. CDR3 amino acids: CASSGRQGRNGYTF. CDR3 in DNA: TGTGCCAGCAGCGGCCGACAGGGGAGGAACGGCTACACCTTC.

The V gene is TRBV11-1, the J gene TRBJ1-3; a possible D gene is TRBD1 (6 bases). The germline V and J ends were trimmed by 5 bases and 2 bases, with 13 bases remaining between them. Germline V lookup: CDR1 SGHAT, CDR2 FQDESV (reference sequence). CDR3 size: 15 residues. The CDR3 is CASSPAGGTGNTIYF. Here the CDR3 DNA reads TGTGCCAGCAGCCCCGCGGGGGGCACTGGAAACACCATATATTTT. The full variable domain, its missing parts supplied by reference TRBV11-1 and TRBJ1-3, is EAEVAQSPRYKITEKSQAVAFWCDPISGHATLYWYRQILGQGPELLVQFQDESVVDDSQLPKDRFSAERLKGVDSTLKIQPAELGDSAMYLCASSPAGGTGNTIYFGEGSWLTVV.

Only one count was recorded for this clone. The chain carries TRBV14 and TRBJ1-2; the D is unclear. Trimming removed 1 base at V and 4 bases at J, with 7 bases between. The CDR3 totals 13 residues. The germline V gene encodes CDR1 SGHDN and CDR2 FVKESK. The CDR3 is CASSQVQLYGYTF. The CDR3, as DNA: TGTGCCAGCAGCCAAGTTCAGCTCTATGGCTACACCTTC.

J is TRBJ1-5 and V is TRBV28; a possible D gene is TRBD1 (6 bases). The V end was cut by 3 bases, the J end by 6 bases, with 12 bases between. Germline CDR1 reads MDHEN; CDR2 reads SYDVKM. This CDR3 is 14 amino acids long. The CDR3 sequence: CASSFWQGPQPQHF. CDR3 nucleotides: TGTGCCAGCAGTTTTTGGCAGGGGCCTCAGCCCCAGCATTTT.